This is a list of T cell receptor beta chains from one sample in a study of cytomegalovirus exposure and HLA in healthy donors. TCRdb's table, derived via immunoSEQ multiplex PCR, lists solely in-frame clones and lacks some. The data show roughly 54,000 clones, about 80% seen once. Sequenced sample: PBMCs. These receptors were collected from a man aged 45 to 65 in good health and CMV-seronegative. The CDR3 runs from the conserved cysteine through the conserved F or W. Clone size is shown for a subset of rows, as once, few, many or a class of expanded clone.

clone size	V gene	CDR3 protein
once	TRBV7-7	CASSLRQGFDEQFF
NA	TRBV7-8	CASSLLQETQYF
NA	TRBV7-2	CASSLVRGNNSPLHF
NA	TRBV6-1	CASSEVGGGADTQYF
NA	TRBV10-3	CAISESSYGYTF
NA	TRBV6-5	CASSYSRGDEQYF
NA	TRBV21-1	CASGPEKRGPANFYNEQFF
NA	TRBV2	CAISSRDTEAFF
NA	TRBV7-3	CASSLTNGEGTQYF
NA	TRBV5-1	CASSLTPPTGQSLTQYF